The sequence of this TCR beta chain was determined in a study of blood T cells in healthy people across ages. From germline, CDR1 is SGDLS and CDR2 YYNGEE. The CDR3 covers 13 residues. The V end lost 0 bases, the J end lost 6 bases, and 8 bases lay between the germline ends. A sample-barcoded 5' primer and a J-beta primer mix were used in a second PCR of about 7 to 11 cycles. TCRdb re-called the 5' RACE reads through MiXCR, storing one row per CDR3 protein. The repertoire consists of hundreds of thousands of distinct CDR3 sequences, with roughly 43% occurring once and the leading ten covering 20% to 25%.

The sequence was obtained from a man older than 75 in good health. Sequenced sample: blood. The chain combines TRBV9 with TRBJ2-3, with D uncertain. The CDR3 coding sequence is TGTGCCAGCAGCGTAGCCCCCCCCGATACGCAGTATTTT. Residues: CASSVAPPDTQYF.